This T cell receptor beta chain was recovered during a study of blood T cell repertoires in COVID-19. Study-level background: Sample material is recorded as cDNA or gDNA derived from T cells, B-cell-depleted T cells, or PBMCs.

The ends lost 2 bases at V and 6 bases at J; junction bases unmatched: 0. Germline CDR1 reads SGDLS; CDR2 reads YYNGEE. The CDR3 has 12 residues. Concerning this clone itself: The same CDR3 can be traced to other DNA sequences in this sample.

Authors' processing steps: Estimation of nucleated cell counts relied on the amplification of reference gene primers. The protocol was immunoSEQ multiplex PCR, while the TCRdb copy is restricted to in-frame clones and leaves out a portion. V, J and clone size are taken as reported in that table, and D and trimming were inferred from the DNA itself. The sample holds nearly 65,000 clones; around 80% are singletons and the top ten take 9% to 15%. The TCR comes from a human donor in a cohort sampled during active COVID-19. The sequencing sample was made of peripheral blood. This rearrangement joins TRBV9 to TRBJ2-3; 7 nucleotides match TRBD2. The CDR3 region is CASSVGGDTQYF. The CDR3 bases are TGTGCCAGCAGCGTGGGGGGGGATACGCAGTATTTT.